The 15 T cell receptor beta chains below all came from one sample that was sequenced in a study of T cells in Graves' hyperthyroidism and ophthalmopathy. TCR beta CDR3 regions were amplified from RNA transcripts. HTBI primers were employed in a first-round RT-PCR of the TCR CDR3. TCRdb recomputed calls from the multiplex PCR reads with MiXCR, one row per CDR3 protein. Here the sample spans 620,000 or so distinct CDR3 sequences, around 15% being singletons. Material: blood. The receptors originated from a woman aged 45-65 years with Graves' ophthalmopathy.

The chain joins TRBV4-1 to TRBJ1-5, with TRBD1 matching 9 bases. In germline, CDR1 is MGHRA, CDR2 YSYEKL. With 1 base clipped from V and 6 bases from J, the junction kept 16 bases outside the gene matches. The CDR3 sequence is 19 residues long. The CDR3 DNA reads as TGCGCCAGCAGCCAAGTACTGGGCCGGGACAGGGCCCTTCGTCAGCCCCAGCATTTT. Translated: CASSQVLGRDRALRQPQHF.

In this sample, this clonotype turned up a few times. The chain carries TRBV28 and TRBJ2-7; D gene ambiguous. Trimming stripped 4 bases from V and 2 bases from J, with 15 bases between. The CDR3 is 15 amino acids. Germline values: CDR1 MDHEN, CDR2 SYDVKM. The CDR3 DNA sequence: TGTGCCAGCAGTTCGACGGAGACCTACCCCTACGAGCAGTACTTC. The encoded protein is CASSSTETYPYEQYF.

This clonotype appeared many times. V gene TRBV20-1 combines with J gene TRBJ2-5, with D perhaps TRBD1 (6 bases). The CDR3 contains 12 residues. The ends were cut back, 5 bases at V and 2 bases at J, with 9 bases in the middle. Germline values: CDR1 DFQATT, CDR2 SNEGSKA (reference sequence). The CDR3 nucleotides are TGCAGTGCTGGACAGTCTCAAGAGACCCAGTACTTC. The encoded protein is CSAGQSQETQYF.

The CDR3 here is CASSLVHRAGNEQFF. Here the CDR3 DNA reads TGCGCCAGCAGCTTGGTTCATAGGGCTGGGAATGAGCAGTTCTTC. This chain joins TRBV5-1 and TRBJ2-1; no definite D call. Germline values: CDR1 SGHRS, CDR2 YFSETQ. V shed 0 bases and J shed 7 bases, with 14 bases lying between them. The CDR3 has 15 amino acids.

The chain is built from TRBV28 and TRBJ2-5; 9 nucleotides line up with TRBD2. This CDR3 comprises 17 residues. Germline V gives CDR1 MDHEN, CDR2 SYDVKM. V trimming: 4 bases; J trimming: 4 bases; junction bases outside the gene matches: 13. The CDR3 DNA reads as TGTGCCAGCAGTTCACAGCTAGCGGGGCAAAAATCAGAGACCCAGTACTTC. Translating it yields CASSSQLAGQKSETQYF.

The chain recombines TRBV10-3 with TRBJ2-7; 7 positions agree with TRBD1. With V trimmed by 6 bases and J by 0 bases, 8 bases remained unmatched. The CDR3 has 15 residues. CDR1 ENHRY and CDR2 SYGVKD come from the germline V gene. The CDR3 is CAISAITGDSYEQYF. CDR3 in DNA: TGTGCCATCAGCGCCATAACAGGGGACTCCTACGAGCAGTACTTC.

CDR3 nucleotide sequence: TGTGCCAGCCATTTACAGGGAGGCTCCTACGAGCAGTACTTC. Protein: CASHLQGGSYEQYF. V is TRBV3-2 and J is TRBJ2-7. TRBV3-2 is a pseudogene. The CDR3 extends over 14 amino acids.

This clonotype was observed many times. The J gene is TRBJ2-1, the V gene TRBV11-2, with a weak D call TRBD2 (5 bases). The CDR3 is 13 residues long. CDR1 SGHAT and CDR2 FQNNGV come from the germline V gene. V was clipped by 5 bases and J by 4 bases, with 9 bases between them. CDR3 residues: CASSGPGYNEQFF. CDR3 coding DNA: TGTGCCAGCAGCGGCCCGGGGTACAATGAGCAGTTCTTC.

This clonotype was detected many times. This chain links TRBV12-3 or TRBV12-4 with TRBJ2-7, with D perhaps TRBD1 or TRBD2 (5 bases each). Trimming cost V 1 base and J 0 bases, with 31 bases left between them. The CDR3 runs to 22 residues. CDR3 in DNA: TGTGCCAGCAGTTTAGACGAGTGGAAGAGTGGGGGAGTGGGCTCCCTCTCCTACGAGCAGTACTTC. Translation gives CASSLDEWKSGGVGSLSYEQYF.

In its sample, this clonotype was seen many times. The rearrangement links TRBV2 to TRBJ2-7, with 9 bases fitting TRBD1. The V and J ends lost 6 bases and 2 bases, in that order; junction bases with no gene match: 2. The germline V gene has CDR1 SNHLY and CDR2 FYNNEI. This CDR3 is built from 13 residues. The CDR3 region has the DNA TGTGCCAGCAGGGGGACAGGGACCTACGAGCAGTACTTC. It translates to CASRGTGTYEQYF. Filled out from reference TRBV2 and TRBJ2-7, the complete variable domain reads EPEVTQTPSHQVTQMGQEVILRCVPISNHLYFYWYRQILGQKVEFLVSFYNNEISEKSEIFDDQFSVERPDGSNFTLKIRSTKLEDSAMYFCASRGTGTYEQYFGPGTRLTVT.

This clonotype was seen a handful of times. Possible read error: a much larger clone is one base away. The CDR3 DNA reads TGTGCCAGCAGCCAAGATGCGAGGAGCACTGAAGCTTTCTTT. Its translation is CASSQDARSTEAFF. The rearrangement joins TRBV3-1 to TRBJ1-1; D is undetermined. Germline assignment: CDR1 LGHDT and CDR2 YNNKEL (reference sequence). This CDR3 region has 14 residues. Trimming removed 0 bases from V and 4 bases from J, with 9 bases in between.

This clonotype was observed many times. The chain is built from TRBV28 and TRBJ2-5; 10 bases fit TRBD2. V was pared by 3 bases and J by 1 base, with 2 bases of the junction left unmatched. The CDR3 loop spans 15 amino acids. CDR1 is MDHEN, CDR2 SYDVKM, per germline. The chain's CDR3 is CASSFRTSGQETQYF. In nucleotides, the CDR3 is TGTGCCAGCAGTTTTCGGACTAGCGGCCAAGAGACCCAGTACTTC. Complete variable domain (other parts from reference TRBV28 and TRBJ2-5): DVKVTQSSRYLVKRTGEKVFLECVQDMDHENMFWYRQDPGLGLRLIYFSYDVKMKEKGDIPEGYSVSREKKERFSLILESASTNQTSMYLCASSFRTSGQETQYFGPGTRLLVL.

In this sample, this clonotype turned up many times. V usage is TRBV29-1 and J usage is TRBJ2-1, with 10 positions matching TRBD2. The length of the CDR3 is 18 residues. Germline V gives CDR1 SQVTM, CDR2 ANQGSEA. Trimming cost V 7 bases and J 0 bases; bases outside gene matches: 15. CDR3 in DNA: TGCAGCGCCGAGCGGTGGCTAGCGGGAGCCCACTCCTACAATGAGCAGTTCTTC. Protein product: CSAERWLAGAHSYNEQFF.

This clonotype was seen more than once but under ten times. This rearrangement joins TRBV28 to TRBJ1-6, with D maybe TRBD1 (6 bases). The CDR3 has 14 residues. CDR1 MDHEN and CDR2 SYDVKM come from the germline V gene. V gave up 5 bases and J gave up 5 bases, with 10 bases separating them. DNA of the CDR3: TGTGCCAGCAGTACGGACAGCAATAATTCACCCCTCCACTTT. Amino acid sequence: CASSTDSNNSPLHF. The whole variable domain, filled in from reference TRBV28 and TRBJ1-6, reads DVKVTQSSRYLVKRTGEKVFLECVQDMDHENMFWYRQDPGLGLRLIYFSYDVKMKEKGDIPEGYSVSREKKERFSLILESASTNQTSMYLCASSTDSNNSPLHFGNGTRLTVT.

This clonotype was seen ten or more times. The chain links TRBV20-1 to TRBJ2-1, with no clear D. Germline assignment: CDR1 DFQATT and CDR2 SNEGSKA (reference sequence). Trimming pared 6 bases from V and 9 bases from J, leaving 15 bases between. The CDR3 length is 12 residues. The CDR3 loop reads CSARMSNREQFF. The CDR3 coding sequence is TGCAGTGCCCGGATGTCAAACCGTGAGCAGTTCTTC.